These T cell receptor beta chains were read from a single sample in a study of blood T cell repertoires in COVID-19. Sequencing used immunoSEQ multiplex PCR; TCRdb keeps in-frame clones, though not all of them. The sample has 390,000 or so clones; 70% to 90% are singletons. The sample consisted of peripheral blood. These receptors came from a woman aged 25 to 39 with COVID-19, enrolled during active disease. Both conserved end residues are part of each CDR3. Each record gives: D gene, V gene, clone size, J gene, CDR3 protein, CDR3 DNA. A D gene is named only where the DNA matches it firmly. Clone size appears in some rows only: once, few, many, or a class for an expanded clone.

>.|TRBV11-3|.|TRBJ2-2
CASSPGRGTIGTGELFF
TGTGCCAGCAGCCCCGGCCGGGGGACCATTGGCACCGGGGAGCTGTTTTTT
>TRBD2|TRBV4-3|.|TRBJ2-3
CASSPSTSGSTDTQYF
TGCGCCAGCAGCCCGTCGACTAGCGGGAGTACAGATACGCAGTATTTT
>.|TRBV6-6|once|TRBJ2-2
CASSSGEVAGELFF
TGTGCCAGCAGTTCAGGGGAAGTGGCCGGGGAGCTGTTTTTT
>TRBD2|TRBV29-1|.|TRBJ2-5
CSVGVAGGGETQYF
TGCAGCGTTGGGGTAGCGGGAGGAGGAGAGACCCAGTACTTC
>.|TRBV19|.|TRBJ2-1
CASSIHSGSYNEQFF
TGTGCCAGTAGTATTCACAGTGGGTCCTACAATGAGCAGTTCTTC
>TRBD1|TRBV18|.|TRBJ1-2
CASSPPGQGFGYTF
TGTGCCAGCTCACCACCGGGACAGGGTTTTGGCTACACCTTC
>.|TRBV9|many|TRBJ1-1
CASSPRSGVGTEAFF
TGTGCCAGCAGCCCCCGGTCGGGGGTGGGGACTGAAGCTTTCTTT
>TRBD2|TRBV5-4|once|TRBJ2-1
CASSLKTSGSGNEQFF
TGTGCCAGCAGCCTGAAAACTAGCGGGAGTGGAAATGAGCAGTTCTTC
>TRBD1|TRBV3-1/TRBV3-2|.|TRBJ2-1
CASSPGTVYNEQFF
TGTGCCAGCAGCCCCGGGACAGTTTACAATGAGCAGTTCTTC
>TRBD2|TRBV29-1|.|TRBJ2-1
CSDTSGNSNEQFF
TGCAGCGACACTAGCGGGAATAGCAATGAGCAGTTCTTC
>.|TRBV14|.|TRBJ2-7
CASSFRGGYEQYF
TGTGCCAGCAGCTTCAGGGGCGGGTACGAGCAGTACTTC
>TRBD1|TRBV12-3/TRBV12-4|.|TRBJ2-7
CASSPGQYYEQYF
TGTGCCAGCAGTCCGGGACAGTACTACGAGCAGTACTTC
>.|TRBV10-1|.|TRBJ2-5
CASRMQGFGETQYF
TGCGCCAGCAGGATGCAGGGGTTCGGGGAGACCCAGTACTTC